Included here is one T cell receptor beta chain sequence, with context. Per the original data handling: It was from reference gene primer amplification that nucleated cell counts were estimated. TCRdb's copy holds only in-frame clones and misses some; the assay was immunoSEQ multiplex PCR. The V and J calls and clone size are taken from that table; D and trimming were inferred from the DNA. The sample holds 100,000 to 150,000 clones, approximately 87% seen once. This entry belongs to a study of blood T cell repertoires in COVID-19. Across the study: Both acute and convalescent COVID-19 samples were obtained from the United States, Italy and Spain.

This CDR3 comprises 16 residues. In germline, CDR1 is SGHTA, CDR2 FQGTGA. V lost 0 bases, J lost 0 bases, and 9 bases lay in between. This chain joins TRBV7-3 and TRBJ2-1; D is unresolved. The sequence was collected from a woman between 55 and 75 years old with acute or convalescent COVID-19. The sequenced sample consisted of peripheral blood. CDR3 in amino acids: CASSLTGYSSYNEQFF. The CDR3 bases are TGTGCCAGCAGCTTAACCGGTTACAGCTCCTACAATGAGCAGTTCTTC.